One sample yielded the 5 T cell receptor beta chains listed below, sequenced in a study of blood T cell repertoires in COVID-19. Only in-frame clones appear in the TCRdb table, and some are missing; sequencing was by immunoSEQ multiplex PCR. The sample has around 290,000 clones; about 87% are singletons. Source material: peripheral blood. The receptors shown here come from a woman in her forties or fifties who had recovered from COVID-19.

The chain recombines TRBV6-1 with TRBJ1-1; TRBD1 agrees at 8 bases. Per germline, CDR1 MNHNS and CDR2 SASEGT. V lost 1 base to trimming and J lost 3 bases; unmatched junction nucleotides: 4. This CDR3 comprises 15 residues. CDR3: CASSEVGRGHTEAFF. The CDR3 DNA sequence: TGTGCCAGCAGTGAAGTGGGCAGGGGGCACACTGAAGCTTTCTTT.

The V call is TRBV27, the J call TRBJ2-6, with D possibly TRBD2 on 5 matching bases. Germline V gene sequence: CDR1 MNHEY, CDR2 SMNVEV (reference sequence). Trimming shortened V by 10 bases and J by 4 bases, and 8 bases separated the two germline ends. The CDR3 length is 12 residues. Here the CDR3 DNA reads TGTGCCACCGGAGGAGGGGCCAACGTCCTGACTTTC. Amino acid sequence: CATGGGANVLTF.

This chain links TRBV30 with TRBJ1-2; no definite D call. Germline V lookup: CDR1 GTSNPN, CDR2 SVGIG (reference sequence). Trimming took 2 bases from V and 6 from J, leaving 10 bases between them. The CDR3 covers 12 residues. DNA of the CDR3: TGTGCCTGGAGTTTTAACCAGGATGGCTACACCTTC. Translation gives CAWSFNQDGYTF.

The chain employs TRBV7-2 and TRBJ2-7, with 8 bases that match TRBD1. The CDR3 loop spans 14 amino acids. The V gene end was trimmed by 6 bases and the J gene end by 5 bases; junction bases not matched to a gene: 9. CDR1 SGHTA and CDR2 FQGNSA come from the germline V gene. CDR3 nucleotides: TGTGCCAGCAGACCCAACAGGGGGACCAACGAGCAGTACTTC. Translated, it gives CASRPNRGTNEQYF.

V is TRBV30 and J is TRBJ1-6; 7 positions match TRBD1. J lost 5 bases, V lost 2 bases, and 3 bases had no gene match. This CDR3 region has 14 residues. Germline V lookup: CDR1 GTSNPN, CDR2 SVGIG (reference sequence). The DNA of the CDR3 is TGTGCCTGGAGTTCCGGGACAGATAATTCACCCCTCCACTTT. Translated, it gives CAWSSGTDNSPLHF.